The present T cell receptor beta chain was sequenced within a study of CD8 T cells in ankylosing spondylitis. TCRdb analysed the 5' RACE reads with MiXCR anew, one entry per CDR3 protein. The sample lists 200,000 to 300,000 distinct CDR3 sequences, 20% to 30% occurring once. CDR3 size: 13 residues. Deletions cut 8 bases from V and 7 bases from J, with 15 bases between. Ten or more counts support this clonotype. Sequenced: blood, either unsorted or a sorted T cell fraction (not recorded which). This TCR came from a male donor with ankylosing spondylitis or in good health (not recorded which). The V and J genes are TRBV12-3 or TRBV12-4 and TRBJ2-1, with D possibly being TRBD1 (5 bases). The CDR3 loop reads CASADILGNEQFF. DNA for the CDR3: TGTGCCAGCGCGGACATCCTCGGAAATGAGCAGTTCTTC.